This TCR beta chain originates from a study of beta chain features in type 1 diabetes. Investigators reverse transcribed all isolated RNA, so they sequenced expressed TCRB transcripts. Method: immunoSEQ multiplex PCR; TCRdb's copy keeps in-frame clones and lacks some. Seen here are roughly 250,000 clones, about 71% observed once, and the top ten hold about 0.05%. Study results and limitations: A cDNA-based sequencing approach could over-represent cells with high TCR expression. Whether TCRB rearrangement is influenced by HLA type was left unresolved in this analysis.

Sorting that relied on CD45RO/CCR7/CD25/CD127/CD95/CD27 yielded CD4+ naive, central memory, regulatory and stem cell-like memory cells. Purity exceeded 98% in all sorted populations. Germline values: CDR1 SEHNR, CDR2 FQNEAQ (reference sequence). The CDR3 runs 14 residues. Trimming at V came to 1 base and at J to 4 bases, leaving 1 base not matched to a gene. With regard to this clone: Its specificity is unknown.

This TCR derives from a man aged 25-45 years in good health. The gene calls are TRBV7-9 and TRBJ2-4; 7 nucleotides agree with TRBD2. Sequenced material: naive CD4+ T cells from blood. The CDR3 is CASSLEGGKNIQYF. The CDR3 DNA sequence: TGTGCCAGCAGCTTAGAGGGAGGGAAAAACATTCAGTACTTC.